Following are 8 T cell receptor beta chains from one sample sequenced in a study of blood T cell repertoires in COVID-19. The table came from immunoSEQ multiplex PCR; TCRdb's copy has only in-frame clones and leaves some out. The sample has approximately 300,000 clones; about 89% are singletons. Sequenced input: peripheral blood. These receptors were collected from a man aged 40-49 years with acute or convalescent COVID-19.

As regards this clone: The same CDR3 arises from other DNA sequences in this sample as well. CDR3 bases: TGTGCCAGCAGCCGGGGAGGGAACACTGAAGCTTTCTTT. Translated, it gives CASSRGGNTEAFF. The chain links TRBV7-3 to TRBJ1-1, with D uncertain. The germline V gene has CDR1 SGHTA and CDR2 FQGTGA. This CDR3 comprises 13 residues. V lost 5 bases, J lost 1 base, and 8 bases lay in between.

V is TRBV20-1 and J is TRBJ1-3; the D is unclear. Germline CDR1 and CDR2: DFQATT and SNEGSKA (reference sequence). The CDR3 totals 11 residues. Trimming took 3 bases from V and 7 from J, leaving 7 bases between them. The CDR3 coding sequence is TGCAGTGCTAGCAGGCTGAACACCATATATTTT. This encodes CSASRLNTIYF.

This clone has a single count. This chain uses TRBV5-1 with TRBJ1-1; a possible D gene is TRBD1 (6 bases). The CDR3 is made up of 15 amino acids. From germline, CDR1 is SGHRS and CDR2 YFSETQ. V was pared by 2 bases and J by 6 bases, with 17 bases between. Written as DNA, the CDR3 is TGCGCCAGCAGCTTACAGGGTGGGGTAGGACCTGAAGCTTTCTTT. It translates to CASSLQGGVGPEAFF. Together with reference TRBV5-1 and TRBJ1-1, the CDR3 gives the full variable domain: KAGVTQTPRYLIKTRGQQVTLSCSPISGHRSVSWYQQTPGQGLQFLFEYFSETQRNKGNFPGRFSGRQFSNSRSEMNVSTLELGDSALYLCASSLQGGVGPEAFFGQGTRLTVV.

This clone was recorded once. The CDR3 sequence: CASSLSGTGGNTIYF. DNA of the CDR3: TGCGCCAGCAGCTTGTCGGGGACAGGAGGAAACACCATATATTTT. The rearrangement links TRBV5-1 to TRBJ1-3; TRBD1 aligns across 8 bases. The CDR3 totals 15 residues. J gave up 4 bases and V 1 base, and 4 bases lay outside the gene matches. Germline CDR1 is SGHRS and CDR2 is YFSETQ.

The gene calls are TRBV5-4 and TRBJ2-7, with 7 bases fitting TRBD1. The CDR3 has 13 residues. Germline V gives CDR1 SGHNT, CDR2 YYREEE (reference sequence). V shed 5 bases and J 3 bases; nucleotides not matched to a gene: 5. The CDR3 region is CASSSGTDYEQYF. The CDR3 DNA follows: TGTGCCAGCAGTTCCGGGACAGACTACGAGCAGTACTTC.

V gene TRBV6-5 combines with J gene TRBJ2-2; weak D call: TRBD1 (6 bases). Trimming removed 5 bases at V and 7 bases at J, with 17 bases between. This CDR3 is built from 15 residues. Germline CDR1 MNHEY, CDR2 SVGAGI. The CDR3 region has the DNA TGTGCCAGCAGTCCCCTCCAGGGGCGACTCGGGGAGCTGTTTTTT. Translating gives CASSPLQGRLGELFF.

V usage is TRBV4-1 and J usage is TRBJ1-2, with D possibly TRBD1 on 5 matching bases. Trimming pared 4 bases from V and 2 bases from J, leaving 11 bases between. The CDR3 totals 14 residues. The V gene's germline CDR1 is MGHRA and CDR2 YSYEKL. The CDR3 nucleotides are TGCGCCAGCAGCCTGGAGGGACGGAACTATGGCTACACCTTC. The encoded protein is CASSLEGRNYGYTF.

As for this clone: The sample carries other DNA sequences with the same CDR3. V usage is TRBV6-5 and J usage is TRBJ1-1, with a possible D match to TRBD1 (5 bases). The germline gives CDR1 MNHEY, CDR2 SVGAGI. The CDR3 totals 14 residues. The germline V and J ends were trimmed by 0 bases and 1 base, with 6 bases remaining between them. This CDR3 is CASSYSGRNTEAFF. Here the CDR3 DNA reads TGTGCCAGCAGTTACTCGGGGCGGAACACTGAAGCTTTCTTT.